Listed below are T cell receptor beta chains from one sample, sequenced in a study of Ad26.COV2.S vaccination and SARS-CoV-2 variants. Method: immunoSEQ multiplex PCR; TCRdb's copy keeps in-frame clones and lacks some. Here the sample spans 320,000 or so clones, 75% to 90% being singletons. The sequencing used peripheral blood, collected in a trial of Ad26.COV2.S vaccine versus placebo. The receptor set was obtained from a person aged 18 to 65 who received the Ad26.COV2.S COVID-19 vaccine or a placebo. Each CDR3 is given with its conserved first and last residue. The D gene is left open where the match is weak. For some rows the clone size is stated as once, few or many, or as a class when expanded; others skip it.

j_call d_call v_call clone_size cdr3_aa cdr3_nt
TRBJ1-2 NA TRBV6-5 NA CASSYSFVGWSYTF TGTGCCAGCAGTTACTCGTTTGTGGGTTGGAGCTACACCTTC
TRBJ2-5 NA TRBV7-2 NA CASSPRLVEETQYF TGTGCCAGCAGCCCTAGGCTGGTGGAGGAGACCCAGTACTTC
TRBJ1-2 NA TRBV4-3 NA CASSQDQGDLAIRF TGCGCCAGCAGCCAAGACCAAGGGGACTTGGCTATCCGCTTC
TRBJ1-5 NA TRBV2 NA CASSDAGRNQPQHF TGTGCCAGCAGTGACGCAGGGCGCAATCAGCCCCAGCATTTT
TRBJ2-6 NA TRBV3-1/TRBV3-2 NA CASSQVGSGANVLTF TGTGCCAGCAGCCAAGTTGGATCTGGGGCCAACGTCCTGACTTTC
TRBJ1-5 NA TRBV28 NA CASSPSYSNQPQHF TGTGCCAGCAGTCCATCGTATAGCAATCAGCCCCAGCATTTT
TRBJ2-5 TRBD2 TRBV7-9 NA CASSRMAGVGQETQYF TGTGCCAGCAGCCGGATGGCGGGGGTGGGCCAAGAGACCCAGTACTTC
TRBJ2-3 NA TRBV7-9 once CASILPVTNTQYF TGTGCCAGCATCCTGCCCGTAACAAATACGCAGTATTTT
TRBJ1-2 NA TRBV9 NA CASSPGGQPSYGYTF TGTGCCAGCAGCCCCGGGGGGCAGCCTTCCTATGGCTACACCTTC
TRBJ2-1 TRBD1 TRBV5-1 NA CASSLGQGMWDEQFF TGCGCCAGCAGCTTGGGACAGGGGATGTGGGATGAGCAGTTCTTC
TRBJ1-2 NA TRBV6-5 few CASSPNGGHGYTF TGTGCCAGCAGTCCGAATGGGGGCCATGGCTACACCTTC
TRBJ1-1 NA TRBV19 NA CASSSLGRNTEAFF TGTGCCAGTAGTTCCCTCGGGAGGAACACTGAAGCTTTCTTT
TRBJ2-5 NA TRBV6-6 NA CASRDVGETQYF TGTGCCAGCAGGGACGTAGGGGAGACCCAGTACTTC
TRBJ1-1 NA TRBV5-1 NA CASSLGGLGRTLNTEAFF TGCGCCAGCAGCTTGGGGGGTCTGGGCAGGACCCTGAACACTGAAGCTTTCTTT
TRBJ1-1 NA TRBV6-4 NA CASSDFVYTEAFF TGTGCCAGCAGTGATTTTGTATACACTGAAGCTTTCTTT
TRBJ1-2 NA TRBV2 NA CASARTALYGYTF TGTGCCAGTGCCCGGACAGCTCTCTATGGCTACACCTTC
TRBJ1-5 NA TRBV4-3 few CASSHDSNSNQPQHF TGCGCCAGCAGTCATGACAGCAATAGCAATCAGCCCCAGCATTTT
TRBJ1-5 TRBD1 TRBV10-3 NA CATGTENQPQHF TGTGCCACCGGGACAGAGAATCAGCCCCAGCATTTT
TRBJ2-5 NA TRBV6-2/TRBV6-3 NA CASSYPPFAGLQETQYF TGTGCCAGCAGTTACCCCCCTTTTGCGGGACTCCAAGAGACCCAGTACTTC
TRBJ1-4 NA TRBV2 few CASLLSWKGNEKLFF TGTGCCAGCCTCCTATCATGGAAGGGGAATGAAAAACTGTTTTTT
TRBJ2-3 TRBD2 TRBV5-1 NA CASSTGGFTDTQYF TGCGCCAGCAGCACGGGAGGTTTCACAGATACGCAGTATTTT
TRBJ1-2 TRBD1 TRBV7-9 NA CASNHRDRGFDGYTF TGTGCCAGCAACCACCGGGACAGGGGCTTTGATGGCTACACCTTC
TRBJ1-2 NA TRBV7-9 NA CASSRGPNYGYTF TGTGCCAGCAGCCGGGGACCTAACTATGGCTACACCTTC
TRBJ1-2 TRBD1 TRBV7-8 NA CASTFTGGGDYGYTF TGTGCCAGCACCTTCACAGGGGGAGGGGACTATGGCTACACCTTC
TRBJ2-1 TRBD1 TRBV6-1 NA CASSEALGTGDWSYNEQFF TGTGCCAGCAGTGAAGCCCTCGGGACAGGAGATTGGTCCTACAATGAGCAGTTCTTC
TRBJ2-2 TRBD1 TRBV4-3 NA CASSQGQGSGELFF TGCGCCAGCAGCCAAGGACAGGGCTCCGGGGAGCTGTTTTTT
TRBJ1-1 TRBD1 TRBV5-1 NA CASSPDRISSGYTEAFF TGCGCCAGCAGCCCGGACAGGATCAGTTCAGGGTACACTGAAGCTTTCTTT
TRBJ2-1 NA TRBV28 NA CASSFVSYNEQFF TGTGCCAGCAGTTTCGTCTCATACAATGAGCAGTTCTTC
TRBJ2-3 NA TRBV4-2 NA CASSQGDTQYF TGTGCCAGCAGCCAAGGGGATACGCAGTATTTT
TRBJ2-3 TRBD2 TRBV4-1 NA CASSQEGLAGGPTDTQYF TGCGCCAGCAGCCAAGAAGGACTAGCGGGGGGGCCCACAGATACGCAGTATTTT
TRBJ1-2 NA TRBV2 NA CASSEGLNYGYTF TGTGCCAGCAGTGAGGGGCTAAACTATGGCTACACCTTC
TRBJ2-2 NA TRBV9 NA CASSSRLVSGELFF TGTGCCAGCAGCTCGAGACTAGTTTCCGGGGAGCTGTTTTTT
TRBJ1-6 NA TRBV27 NA CASGIIDNSPLHF TGTGCCAGCGGAATTATAGATAATTCACCCCTCCACTTT
TRBJ1-4 TRBD1 TRBV5-4 once CASSLGGTATNEKLFF TGTGCCAGCAGCTTGGGAGGGACAGCAACTAATGAAAAACTGTTTTTT
TRBJ1-1 NA TRBV5-1 once CASSEVKDKAFF TGCGCCAGCAGCGAAGTAAAAGATAAAGCTTTCTTT
TRBJ2-1 TRBD2 TRBV11-3 NA CASSFRLAGALGNNEQFF TGTGCCAGCAGCTTCAGACTAGCGGGAGCGCTTGGGAACAATGAGCAGTTCTTC
TRBJ1-5 TRBD1 TRBV19 NA CASTRTGLHQPQHF TGTGCCAGTACCCGGACAGGATTGCATCAGCCCCAGCATTTT
TRBJ2-1 TRBD2 TRBV7-3 NA CASSLTSWTSGAVGNEQFF TGTGCCAGCAGCTTAACGTCATGGACTAGCGGGGCGGTGGGAAATGAGCAGTTCTTC
TRBJ1-6 NA TRBV7-9 once CASSLRAGENSPLHF TGTGCCAGCAGCTTGAGGGCAGGGGAAAATTCACCCCTCCACTTT
TRBJ1-5 NA TRBV27 NA CASTPRGETGQPQHF TGTGCCAGCACCCCTCGGGGGGAAACGGGTCAGCCCCAGCATTTT
TRBJ1-2 NA TRBV6-2/TRBV6-3 NA CASSPGHNYGYTF TGTGCCAGCAGCCCCGGACACAACTATGGCTACACCTTC
TRBJ2-5 TRBD1 TRBV5-1 NA CASSSRGFQETQYF TGCGCCAGCAGCTCCAGGGGGTTCCAAGAGACCCAGTACTTC
TRBJ1-2 TRBD1 TRBV28 NA CASWSPGQGIEYGYTF TGTGCCAGCTGGTCCCCGGGACAGGGAATCGAATATGGCTACACCTTC
TRBJ1-3 NA TRBV4-3 NA CASSPGRGNTIYF TGCGCCAGCAGCCCCGGCAGGGGAAACACCATATATTTT
TRBJ2-1 TRBD2 TRBV18 once CASSRPGGLGEQFF TGTGCCAGCTCACGCCCGGGGGGTTTGGGTGAGCAGTTCTTC